This T cell receptor (beta chain) came from a study of T cells in Graves' hyperthyroidism and ophthalmopathy. This clonotype was counted many times. The diagnoses drew upon clinical symptoms, serum thyroxine and TRAb, thyroid ultrasound and orbital computed tomography. Amplification of TCR beta CDR3 regions used RNA as the template. TCR CDR3 regions were first amplified by RT-PCR with HTBI primers. TCRdb re-derived calls from the multiplex PCR reads in MiXCR, one entry per CDR3 protein. The table includes about 510,000 distinct CDR3 sequences, 11% to 15% detected once. Trimming left V 6 bases short and J 5 bases short, with 14 bases between. CDR3 length: 13 residues.

This TCR came from a woman in her thirties or forties with Graves' hyperthyroidism. Sequenced: blood. The chain links TRBV12-3 or TRBV12-4 to TRBJ2-7, with D possibly TRBD2 on 5 matching bases. The CDR3 loop reads CASSPGYPDEQYF. DNA for the CDR3: TGTGCCAGCAGCCCGGGATATCCCGACGAGCAGTACTTC.